The T cell receptor beta chain under discussion was sequenced for a study of shared clonotypes between healthy human individuals. Study summary: With ages of 18 to 49, the donors were two women and a few men.

Healthy HIV-negative adults with no recent acute infections or vaccinations were recruited as donors. Assay: immunoSEQ multiplex PCR; the TCRdb copy retains only in-frame clones and omits some. The sample holds 450,000 to 550,000 clones, less than 85% seen once. This TCR came from a woman between 40 and 55 years old in good health. Some clones in this sample may be carry-over from other donors' samples. The sample taken for sequencing was PBMCs.

CDR3 nucleotides: TGTGCCAGCAGTTCGTTCCAAGAGACCCAGTACTTC. Amino acids: CASSSFQETQYF. The chain couples TRBV28 to TRBJ2-5, with D unclear. Germline assignment: CDR1 MDHEN and CDR2 SYDVKM. The CDR3 consists of 12 residues. V shed 4 bases and J shed 1 base, with 4 bases lying between them.